These 10 T cell receptor beta chains were all obtained from the same sample, sequenced in a study of blood T cell repertoires in COVID-19. Data came from immunoSEQ multiplex PCR; TCRdb stores just in-frame clones and leaves some out. This sample carries about 360,000 clones, approximately 80% of them seen once, and the ten largest clones take 1.1%. The source material was peripheral blood. The receptors were gathered from a human donor with acute or convalescent COVID-19. The donor label of this sample is uncertain.

This rearrangement joins TRBV3-1 (or the pseudogene TRBV3-2) to TRBJ1-2; the D is unclear. Germline CDR1 is LGHDT and CDR2 is YNNKEL (reference sequence). This CDR3 spans 14 amino acids. V was pared by 0 bases and J by 0 bases, with 5 bases between. DNA for the CDR3: TGTGCCAGCAGCCAAGACAGCGCTAACTATGGCTACACCTTC. This translates into CASSQDSANYGYTF.

The chain links TRBV2 to TRBJ1-1; 7 bases agree with TRBD1. V gave up 1 base and J gave up 3 bases; unmatched junction bases: 5. CDR3 size: 15 residues. Per germline, CDR1 SNHLY and CDR2 FYNNEI. The CDR3 sequence is CASSEGQGDDTEAFF. CDR3 in DNA: TGTGCCAGCAGTGAAGGTCAGGGGGATGACACTGAAGCTTTCTTT.

The rearrangement links TRBV2 to TRBJ1-1; D is possibly TRBD1 (5 bases). In germline, CDR1 is SNHLY, CDR2 FYNNEI. The CDR3 has 17 amino acids. V gave up 6 bases and J gave up 0 bases, with 20 bases separating them. This chain's CDR3 is CASRGGGIGTMNTEAFF. The CDR3 DNA sequence: TGTGCCAGCAGGGGAGGAGGAATCGGGACCATGAACACTGAAGCTTTCTTT. Full variable domain (missing parts from reference TRBV2 and TRBJ1-1): EPEVTQTPSHQVTQMGQEVILRCVPISNHLYFYWYRQILGQKVEFLVSFYNNEISEKSEIFDDQFSVERPDGSNFTLKIRSTKLEDSAMYFCASRGGGIGTMNTEAFFGQGTRLTVV.

The chain carries TRBV5-5 and TRBJ2-1; 8 bases line up with TRBD1. With V trimmed by 4 bases and J by 10 bases, 16 bases remained unmatched. The CDR3 loop spans 16 amino acids. Germline lookup yields CDR1 SGHKS and CDR2 YYEKEE (reference sequence). This CDR3 is CASSLYRGYNEREQFF. The CDR3 DNA is TGTGCCAGCAGCCTGTACAGGGGGTACAATGAGCGGGAGCAGTTCTTC.

On this clone: Within the sample, other DNA sequences also encode this same CDR3. V usage is TRBV16 and J usage is TRBJ1-5; no reliable D call. Trimming removed 3 bases from V and 2 bases from J, with 11 bases in between. This CDR3 has 15 residues. The germline gives CDR1 KGHSY, CDR2 FQNENV. The CDR3 protein is CASSHISAGNQPQHF. Written as DNA, the CDR3 is TGTGCCAGCAGCCATATATCTGCAGGCAATCAGCCCCAGCATTTT.

This chain links TRBV7-9 with TRBJ2-3; possibly TRBD2 for D (6 bases). The germline V gene has CDR1 SEHNR and CDR2 FQNEAQ (reference sequence). This CDR3 region has 13 residues. With 1 base removed from V and 6 bases from J, the gap between germline ends came to 8 bases. CDR3 amino acids: CASSLGTTDTQYF. The CDR3 nucleotides read TGTGCCAGCAGCTTAGGGACTACGGATACGCAGTATTTT.

The V call is TRBV20-1, the J call TRBJ2-1; D not certain. The CDR3 covers 10 residues. In germline, CDR1 is DFQATT, CDR2 SNEGSKA (reference sequence). The V end lost 1 base, the J end lost 8 bases, and 3 bases lay between the germline ends. The CDR3: CSARADEQFF. Here the CDR3 DNA reads TGCAGTGCTAGAGCCGATGAGCAGTTCTTC.

This clone was observed once. Distinct nucleotide sequences in the sample also encode this CDR3. The chain couples TRBV7-9 to TRBJ1-4; TRBD1 agrees at 7 bases. The length of the CDR3 is 15 residues. The germline V gene has CDR1 SEHNR and CDR2 FQNEAQ (reference sequence). V shed 5 bases, J shed 3 bases, and the junction held 6 bases outside the gene matches. The CDR3: CASSPPGGANEKLFF. CDR3 in DNA: TGTGCCAGCAGCCCTCCAGGGGGAGCTAATGAAAAACTGTTTTTT.

The chain recombines TRBV5-1 with TRBJ2-3; tentatively, D is TRBD2 (5 bases). The CDR3 is 15 residues long. CDR1 is SGHRS, CDR2 YFSETQ, per germline. V dropped 2 bases and J dropped 2 bases, with 12 bases sitting between them. The CDR3 DNA reads TGCGCCAGCAGCTTACGGGGTCTACTCACAGATACGCAGTATTTT. Residues: CASSLRGLLTDTQYF.

The rearrangement joins TRBV10-1 to TRBJ2-1; the match to TRBD2 covers 8 bases. This CDR3 contains 16 residues. Germline V gives CDR1 WNHNN, CDR2 SYGVQD (reference sequence). Unmatched junction bases numbered 3, after V lost 1 base and J lost 1 base. The CDR3 sequence is CASSEFQRGSYNEQFF. The CDR3 region has the DNA TGCGCCAGCAGTGAGTTCCAGCGGGGGTCCTACAATGAGCAGTTCTTC.